This T cell receptor (beta chain) was recorded in a study of early T cells in non-severe SARS-CoV-2 infection. TCRdb used MiXCR to reprocess the 5' RACE reads, holding one entry per CDR3 protein. The repertoire holds tens of thousands of distinct CDR3 sequences, with over 9.5% as singletons. CDR1 and CDR2 from the germline V gene are KGHSH and LQKENI. This CDR3 contains 17 residues. The V gene lost 6 bases and the J gene lost 0 bases, with 20 bases spanning the gap. This clonotype came up many times. The genes are TRBV18 and TRBJ1-1; D might be TRBD1 (6 bases). This TCR came from an adult who was a healthcare worker with PCR-confirmed SARS-CoV-2 infection or an uninfected control (not recorded which). The sequencing sample was made of whole blood. CDR3 in amino acids: CASSSLRGVVLNTEAFF. The CDR3 nucleotides are TGTGCCAGCTCTTCCCTCAGGGGCGTAGTCCTGAACACTGAAGCTTTCTTT.